The sequence of this T cell receptor (beta chain) was determined in a study of patients and donors after allogeneic stem cell transplantation. This clonotype has only a few counts. The length of the CDR3 is 14 residues. The junction had 3 bases not matched to a gene; V was cut back by 5 bases and J by 7 bases. TCRdb independently ran MiXCR on the RT-PCR reads; one entry per CDR3 protein. This sample has around 23,000 distinct CDR3 sequences, with approximately 43% found just once. The rearrangement uses TRBV12-3 or TRBV12-4 and TRBJ1-6; TRBD1 matches at 9 bases. Source material: blood, either unsorted or a sorted T cell fraction (not recorded which). The source of this sequence is a human donor who was either an allogeneic HSCT recipient or a stem cell or donor lymphocyte infusion donor (not recorded which). It is not recorded whose cells these are; they may come from a transplant donor. As DNA, the CDR3 is TGTGCCAGCAGTCCCGGGACAGGGAATTCACCCCTCCACTTT. As protein: CASSPGTGNSPLHF.